Listed below are T cell receptor beta chains from one sample, sequenced in a study of cytomegalovirus exposure and HLA in healthy donors. Sequencing used immunoSEQ multiplex PCR; TCRdb keeps in-frame clones, though not all of them. In the table there are 95,000 to 150,000 clones, roughly 78% of which are singletons. Sequenced sample: PBMCs. The receptors were sampled from a man aged 25 to 40 in good health and CMV-seropositive. Each CDR3 is given with its conserved first and last residue. D genes are given only for firm matches. For some rows the clone size is stated as once, few or many, or as a class when expanded; others skip it.

>TRBV19|TRBJ1-3|TRBD1|NA
CASSKYGTGHSGNTIYF
TGTGCCAGTAGTAAATATGGGACAGGCCACTCTGGAAACACCATATATTTT
>TRBV6-1|TRBJ1-5|NA|once
CASSERREGQPQHF
TGTGCCAGCAGTGAGCGGAGGGAAGGTCAGCCCCAGCATTTT
>TRBV12-5|TRBJ2-1|TRBD2|NA
CASWATGLAAPGGQFF
TGTGCTAGCTGGGCCACGGGACTAGCGGCCCCGGGGGGGCAGTTCTTC
>TRBV7-6|TRBJ2-3|NA|few
CASSLTQGSDTQYF
TGTGCCAGCAGCTTGACACAGGGATCAGATACGCAGTATTTT
>TRBV19|TRBJ2-3|NA|NA
CASSEGYTQYF
TGTGCCAGTAGTGAGGGATATACGCAGTATTTT
>TRBV6-1|TRBJ1-1|TRBD1|NA
CASSSYSHRGPFF
TGTGCCAGCAGCAGCTACAGCCACAGGGGTCCTTTCTTT
>TRBV4-1|TRBJ2-7|NA|NA
CASSPFDKPSYEQYF
TGCGCCAGCAGCCCATTCGACAAACCATCCTACGAGCAGTACTTC
>TRBV18|TRBJ1-1|NA|NA
CASSQNGRGYTEAFF
TGTGCCAGCTCACAAAACGGGAGGGGGTACACTGAAGCTTTCTTT
>TRBV5-6|TRBJ2-1|NA|NA
CASSLVDRRSYNEQFF
TGTGCCAGCAGCTTGGTGGACAGAAGGTCCTACAATGAGCAGTTCTTC
>TRBV28|TRBJ2-5|TRBD2|NA
CASSPGTSLETQYF
TGTGCCAGCAGCCCCGGGACTAGCCTAGAGACCCAGTACTTC
>TRBV2|TRBJ1-5|NA|NA
CASRAGSSLQPQHF
TGTGCCAGCAGGGCCGGGAGCTCTTTGCAGCCCCAGCATTTT
>TRBV11-3|TRBJ2-7|NA|NA
CASSARDSTYEQYF
TGTGCCAGCAGCGCGCGGGACAGTACCTACGAGCAGTACTTC
>TRBV29-1|TRBJ1-1|NA|NA
CSVANQVDTEAFF
TGCAGCGTTGCGAATCAAGTAGACACTGAAGCTTTCTTT
>TRBV30|TRBJ1-1|TRBD1|once
CAWSVRDRGPEAFF
TGTGCCTGGAGTGTACGGGACAGGGGGCCTGAAGCTTTCTTT
>TRBV2|TRBJ2-7|TRBD1|NA
CASSSPDRGNTYEQYF
TGTGCCAGCAGCTCCCCGGACAGGGGGAATACCTACGAGCAGTACTTC
>TRBV5-1|TRBJ1-4|NA|NA
CASSLNRDEKLFF
TGCGCCAGCAGCTTGAACAGGGATGAAAAACTGTTTTTT
>TRBV29-1|TRBJ1-2|TRBD1|NA
CSVGTGGAGGYTF
TGCAGCGTTGGTACAGGGGGCGCAGGAGGCTACACCTTC
>TRBV19|TRBJ2-7|NA|NA
CASSIFAEDYEQYF
TGTGCCAGTAGTATCTTCGCGGAGGACTACGAGCAGTACTTC
>TRBV6-6|TRBJ1-6|NA|NA
CASTESGQRNSPLHF
TGTGCCAGCACCGAGTCGGGACAAAGAAATTCACCCCTCCACTTT
>TRBV5-6|TRBJ2-2|NA|NA
CASSMVGGTGELFF
TGTGCCAGCAGCATGGTAGGGGGTACCGGGGAGCTGTTTTTT
>TRBV13|TRBJ2-3|TRBD2|NA
CASSLEAAGGADTQYF
TGTGCCAGCAGCTTAGAAGCGGCGGGGGGGGCAGATACGCAGTATTTT
>TRBV6-6|TRBJ1-2|NA|few
CASSYGSSARVDGYTF
TGTGCCAGCAGTTACGGAAGTTCGGCCAGGGTCGATGGCTACACCTTC
>TRBV7-7|TRBJ1-2|TRBD1|NA
CASSCGTGGFGYTF
TGTGCCAGCAGCTGCGGGACAGGGGGGTTCGGCTACACCTTC
>TRBV14|TRBJ1-3|NA|NA
CASSRRSGSSGNTIYF
TGTGCCAGCAGCCGCCGGTCAGGGTCCTCTGGAAACACCATATATTTT
>TRBV2|TRBJ2-5|NA|NA
CASSVPPGTQYF
TGTGCCAGCAGTGTTCCCCCAGGGACCCAGTACTTC
>TRBV5-1|TRBJ2-7|NA|NA
CASRLGYEQYF
TGCGCCAGCAGACTCGGGTACGAGCAGTACTTC
>TRBV9|TRBJ2-5|NA|NA
CASSDDPLTGGVETQYF
TGTGCCAGCAGCGACGACCCCCTGACAGGTGGAGTAGAGACCCAGTACTTC
>TRBV28|TRBJ1-3|NA|NA
CASSLGGPSSGNTIYF
TGTGCCAGCAGTTTAGGAGGACCAAGCTCTGGAAACACCATATATTTT
>TRBV6-5|TRBJ2-7|TRBD1|NA
CASSRGQGYEQYF
TGTGCCAGCAGTAGGGGACAGGGCTACGAGCAGTACTTC
>TRBV6-5|TRBJ1-3|NA|once
CASSTGTFSGNTIYF
TGTGCCAGCAGCACCGGGACATTCTCTGGAAACACCATATATTTT
>TRBV2|TRBJ2-1|NA|NA
CASSGEGGNEQFF
TGTGCCAGCAGTGGGGAGGGGGGCAATGAGCAGTTCTTC
>TRBV9|TRBJ2-3|TRBD2|NA
CASSVEWGPAGGLGIPDTQYF
TGTGCCAGCAGCGTAGAGTGGGGACCAGCGGGGGGCCTCGGGATCCCAGATACGCAGTATTTT
>TRBV7-7|TRBJ1-6|TRBD1|NA
CASSLFGTGDSPLHF
TGTGCCAGCAGCTTATTTGGGACAGGGGATTCACCCCTCCACTTT
>TRBV19|TRBJ2-2|NA|NA
CASSNSETGGELFF
TGTGCCAGTAGTAACTCGGAGACCGGCGGGGAGCTGTTTTTT
>TRBV9|TRBJ2-4|NA|NA
CASSTSGENIQYF
TGTGCCAGCAGCACAAGTGGAGAAAACATTCAGTACTTC
>TRBV7-9|TRBJ2-3|TRBD2|NA
CASSPLVGTSGTDTQYF
TGTGCCAGCAGCCCACTAGTAGGGACTAGCGGCACAGATACGCAGTATTTT
>TRBV18|TRBJ2-7|TRBD1|few
CASSPTGDSYEQYF
TGTGCCAGCTCACCTACAGGGGACAGTTACGAGCAGTACTTC
>TRBV5-8|TRBJ2-5|TRBD2|NA
CASSLGLAYEEAQYF
TGTGCCAGCAGCCTCGGACTAGCGTACGAAGAGGCCCAGTACTTC
>TRBV11-1|TRBJ2-4|NA|few
CASSFTGSLAKNIQYF
TGTGCCAGCAGCTTTACGGGTTCCCTAGCCAAAAACATTCAGTACTTC
>TRBV19|TRBJ2-7|NA|NA
CASGGGALYEQYF
TGTGCCAGCGGAGGAGGAGCCCTGTACGAGCAGTACTTC
>TRBV5-1|TRBJ2-2|NA|once
CASSEGSGNTGELFF
TGCGCCAGCTCCGAAGGTAGCGGGAACACCGGGGAGCTGTTTTTT
>TRBV2|TRBJ1-2|TRBD1|NA
CASRQGDRGSDGYTF
TGTGCCAGCAGGCAAGGGGACAGGGGGTCTGATGGCTACACCTTC
>TRBV7-6|TRBJ2-1|NA|NA
CASSLGGQLNEQFF
TGTGCCAGCAGCTTAGGGGGCCAATTGAATGAGCAGTTCTTC
>TRBV14|TRBJ1-2|NA|NA
CASSQDLAGNYGYTF
TGTGCCAGCAGCCAAGATCTGGCAGGAAACTATGGCTACACCTTC
>TRBV10-2|TRBJ2-1|TRBD2|few
CASTKPSGGDEQFF
TGCGCCAGCACCAAACCTAGCGGGGGTGATGAGCAGTTCTTC
>TRBV19|TRBJ1-5|NA|once
CASNEGGAVRNQPQHF
TGTGCCAGCAATGAGGGGGGGGCTGTTCGCAATCAGCCCCAGCATTTT
>TRBV2|TRBJ1-1|NA|NA
CASSERGGGDNTEAFF
TGTGCCAGCAGTGAAAGGGGGGGAGGGGATAACACTGAAGCTTTCTTT
>TRBV5-1|TRBJ1-1|NA|NA
CASNSGSQAFF
TGCGCCAGCAACTCCGGGTCTCAAGCTTTCTTT
>TRBV6-1|TRBJ2-7|NA|NA
CASGQGNYEQYF
TGTGCCAGCGGTCAGGGGAACTACGAGCAGTACTTC
>TRBV7-2|TRBJ2-2|NA|NA
CASSKRRGSNTGELFF
TGTGCCAGCAGCAAGAGGAGGGGCTCGAACACCGGGGAGCTGTTTTTT